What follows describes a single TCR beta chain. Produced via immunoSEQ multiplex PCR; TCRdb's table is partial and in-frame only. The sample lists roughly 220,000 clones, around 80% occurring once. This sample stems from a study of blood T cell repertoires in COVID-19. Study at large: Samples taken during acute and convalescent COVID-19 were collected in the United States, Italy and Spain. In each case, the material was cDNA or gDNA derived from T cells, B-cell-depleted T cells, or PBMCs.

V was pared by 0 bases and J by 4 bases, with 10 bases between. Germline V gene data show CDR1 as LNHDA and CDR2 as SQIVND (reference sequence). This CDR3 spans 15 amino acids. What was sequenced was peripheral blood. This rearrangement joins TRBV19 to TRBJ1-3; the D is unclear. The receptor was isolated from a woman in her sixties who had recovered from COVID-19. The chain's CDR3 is CASSIDFLGGNTIYF. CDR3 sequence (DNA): TGTGCCAGTAGTATAGATTTCTTGGGCGGAAACACCATATATTTT.